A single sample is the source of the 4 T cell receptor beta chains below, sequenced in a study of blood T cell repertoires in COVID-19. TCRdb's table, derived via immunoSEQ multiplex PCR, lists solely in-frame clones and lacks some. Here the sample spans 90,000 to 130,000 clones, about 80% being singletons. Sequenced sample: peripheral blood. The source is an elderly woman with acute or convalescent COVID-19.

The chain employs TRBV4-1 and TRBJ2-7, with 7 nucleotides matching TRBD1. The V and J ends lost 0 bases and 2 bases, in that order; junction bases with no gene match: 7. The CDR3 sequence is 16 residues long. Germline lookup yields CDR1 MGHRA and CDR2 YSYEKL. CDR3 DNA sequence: TGCGCCAGCAGCCAAGATGTCCGGACAGGAACCTACGAGCAGTACTTC. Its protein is CASSQDVRTGTYEQYF.

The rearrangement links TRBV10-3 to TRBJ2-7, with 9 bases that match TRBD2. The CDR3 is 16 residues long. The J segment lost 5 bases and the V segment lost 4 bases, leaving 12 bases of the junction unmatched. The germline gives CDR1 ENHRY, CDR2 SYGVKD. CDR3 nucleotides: TGTGCCATCAGTGCCATTATAGCGGGAGAATCCGACGAGCAGTACTTC. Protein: CAISAIIAGESDEQYF.

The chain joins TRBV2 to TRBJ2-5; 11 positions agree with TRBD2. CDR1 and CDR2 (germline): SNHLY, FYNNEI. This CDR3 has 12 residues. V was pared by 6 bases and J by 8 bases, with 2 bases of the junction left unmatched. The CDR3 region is CASRLAGDTQYF. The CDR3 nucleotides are TGTGCCAGCAGACTAGCGGGGGACACCCAGTACTTC.

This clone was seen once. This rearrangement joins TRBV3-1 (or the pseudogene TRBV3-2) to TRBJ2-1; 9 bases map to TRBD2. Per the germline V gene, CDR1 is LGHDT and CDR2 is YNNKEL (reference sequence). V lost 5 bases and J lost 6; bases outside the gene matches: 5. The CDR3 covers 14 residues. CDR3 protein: CASSYLAGINEQFF. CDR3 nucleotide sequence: TGTGCCAGCAGCTATCTAGCGGGAATCAATGAGCAGTTCTTC.